What follows are 24 T cell receptor beta chains derived from one specimen sequenced in a study of cytotoxic CD8 clonotypes in ibrutinib-treated CLL. Method: immunoSEQ multiplex PCR; TCRdb's copy keeps in-frame clones and lacks some. Here the sample spans 190,000 or so clones, around three quarters being singletons. The sample here was PBMCs, taken after 24 months of ibrutinib treatment. Receptors originate from a human donor with chronic lymphocytic leukemia.

This clone was recorded once. The chain employs TRBV4-3 and TRBJ2-3, with D perhaps assigned TRBD1 or TRBD2 (6 bases each). This CDR3 spans 18 amino acids. Germline assignment: CDR1 LGHNA and CDR2 YSLEER. V was clipped by 0 bases and J by 2 bases, with 18 bases between them. CDR3 bases: TGCGCCAGCAGCCAAGATCCTGTTCCGGGGGCCTCCACAGATACGCAGTATTTT. This sequence encodes CASSQDPVPGASTDTQYF.

This clone was counted once. This rearrangement joins TRBV6-5 to TRBJ2-3; 9 positions agree with TRBD1. V lost 4 bases, J lost 0 bases, and 2 bases stayed unmatched. Germline V gene sequence: CDR1 MNHEY, CDR2 SVGAGI. CDR3 length equals 15 residues. The CDR3 nucleotides read TGTGCCAGCAGTTCGGGGACAGGGAGCACAGATACGCAGTATTTT. Translating it yields CASSSGTGSTDTQYF.

This chain uses TRBV5-1 with TRBJ2-2; D remains unclear. The V gene's germline CDR1 is SGHRS and CDR2 YFSETQ. The V gene lost 5 bases and the J gene lost 1 base, with 6 bases spanning the gap. There are 13 residues in the CDR3. This CDR3 reads CASSKVNTGELFF. The CDR3 DNA reads TGCGCCAGCAGTAAGGTGAACACCGGGGAGCTGTTTTTT.

The genes are TRBV6-5 and TRBJ1-2; 7 nucleotides match TRBD1. The CDR3 loop spans 15 amino acids. Germline CDR1 and CDR2: MNHEY and SVGAGI. The ends lost 6 bases at V and 3 bases at J; junction bases unmatched: 10. CDR3 protein: CASSRGQPGDYGYTF. CDR3 bases: TGTGCCAGCAGCCGGGGACAGCCAGGGGACTATGGCTACACCTTC.

The chain uses TRBV4-2 and TRBJ2-7; 7 nucleotides agree with TRBD1. CDR1 is LGHNA and CDR2 is YNFKEQ in the germline V gene. The length of the CDR3 is 15 residues. The ends lost 0 bases at V and 4 bases at J; junction bases unmatched: 6. The CDR3 reads CASSQEATGSYEQYF. The DNA for the CDR3 is TGTGCCAGCAGCCAAGAGGCGACAGGGTCGTACGAGCAGTACTTC.

This clone came up once. The gene calls are TRBV7-9 and TRBJ2-5; a possible D gene is TRBD1 (6 bases). The CDR3 has 15 amino acids. The V end lost 5 bases, the J end lost 1 base, and 14 bases lay between the germline ends. Germline CDR1 reads SEHNR; CDR2 reads FQNEAQ (reference sequence). CDR3 region: CASSQGGRFQETQYF. As DNA, the CDR3 is TGTGCCAGCAGCCAAGGGGGACGGTTCCAAGAGACCCAGTACTTC.

V gene TRBV9 combines with J gene TRBJ2-7; TRBD2 matches 7 bases. The CDR3 has 15 residues. J was trimmed by 4 bases and V by 4 bases; bases with no gene match: 11. Germline V gene lookup returns CDR1 SGDLS and CDR2 YYNGEE. CDR3: CASSPGLVSLYEQYF. The CDR3 coding sequence is TGTGCCAGCAGCCCCGGACTAGTTAGTTTGTACGAGCAGTACTTC.

The J gene is TRBJ2-2, the V gene TRBV2; 8 bases agree with TRBD2. Germline-derived CDR1 and CDR2 are SNHLY and FYNNEI. The trim removed 7 bases at V and 4 bases at J, leaving 11 bases unmatched. This CDR3 is built from 16 residues. CDR3 bases: TGTGCCAGCACTCCGAGCGGGAGTCGAGGCACCGGGGAGCTGTTTTTT. Translating gives CASTPSGSRGTGELFF.

The rearrangement joins TRBV2 to TRBJ2-7; 8 nucleotides line up with TRBD2. Germline assignment: CDR1 SNHLY and CDR2 FYNNEI. This CDR3 is built from 17 residues. V shed 11 bases, J shed 2 bases, and the junction held 20 bases outside the gene matches. As DNA, the CDR3 is TGTGCCCTGTTGCACCGCAGCTTTAGCGGGGCCCCCTACGAGCAGTACTTC. It encodes CALLHRSFSGAPYEQYF.

The chain uses TRBV4-3 and TRBJ2-3; D is unclear. The germline V gene has CDR1 LGHNA and CDR2 YSLEER. CDR3 size: 16 residues. Trimming removed 0 bases at V and 2 bases at J, with 12 bases between. Here the CDR3 reads CASSQDRVPLTDTQYF. The CDR3 coding sequence is TGCGCCAGCAGCCAAGATAGGGTCCCACTCACAGATACGCAGTATTTT.

The chain uses TRBV10-3 and TRBJ2-7; 9 bases map to TRBD2. The length of the CDR3 is 15 residues. Germline CDR1 and CDR2: ENHRY and SYGVKD. Germline trimming cut 5 bases from V and 0 bases from J; bases unmatched to any gene: 5. CDR3 protein: CAISMTSGNSYEQYF. CDR3 in DNA: TGTGCCATCAGTATGACTAGCGGAAACTCCTACGAGCAGTACTTC.

The chain couples TRBV10-3 to TRBJ2-7; D is unclear. Germline CDR1 is ENHRY and CDR2 is SYGVKD. V was shortened by 6 bases and J by 0 bases, with 12 bases between the two germline ends. The CDR3 is made up of 14 amino acids. In DNA form, the CDR3 reads TGTGCCATCAGGACGGCTAGAGACTCCTACGAGCAGTACTTC. Translated: CAIRTARDSYEQYF.

A few counts support this clone. The chain couples TRBV28 to TRBJ2-3, with a tentative D call TRBD2 (6 bases). CDR3 length: 15 residues. V dropped 2 bases and J dropped 4 bases, with 13 bases sitting between them. Looked up from germline, CDR1 is MDHEN and CDR2 is SYDVKM. CDR3 region: CASSLRGGWSDTQYF. CDR3 nucleotide sequence: TGTGCCAGCAGTTTACGTGGGGGGTGGTCAGATACGCAGTATTTT. The full variable domain, rest sourced from reference TRBV28 and TRBJ2-3, is DVKVTQSSRYLVKRTGEKVFLECVQDMDHENMFWYRQDPGLGLRLIYFSYDVKMKEKGDIPEGYSVSREKKERFSLILESASTNQTSMYLCASSLRGGWSDTQYFGPGTRLTVL.

The genes are TRBV23-1 and TRBJ1-1; D is undetermined. TRBV23-1 is labeled an ORF, and its function is uncertain. The germline V and J ends were trimmed by 1 base and 1 base, with 10 bases remaining between them. The CDR3 has 15 residues. The CDR3 loop reads CASSQWPGRNTEAFF. CDR3 sequence (DNA): TGCGCCAGCAGTCAATGGCCAGGAAGGAACACTGAAGCTTTCTTT.

Note on this clone: An end of the junction does not agree with germline; a read error may underlie this. V gene TRBV7-7 combines with J gene TRBJ2-5, with D tentatively TRBD2 (5 bases). The CDR3 is made up of 15 amino acids. The germline V gene encodes CDR1 SSHAT and CDR2 FNYEAQ (reference sequence). This CDR3 is CASSLALQAQETQYF. CDR3 DNA: TGTGCTAGCAGCTTAGCGCTCCAGGCCCAAGAGACCCAGTACTTC. Using reference TRBV7-7 and TRBJ2-5 for the parts outside the CDR3, the full variable domain is GAGVSQSPRYKVTKRGQDVTLRCDPISSHATLYWYQQALGQGPEFLTYFNYEAQPDKSGLPSDRFSAERPEGSISTLTIQRTEQRDSAMYRCASSLALQAQETQYFGPGTRLLVL.

In nucleotides, the CDR3 is TGTGCCAGCAGTTACTTTGGGACCCAGTACTTC. Translation: CASSYFGTQYF. This rearrangement joins TRBV6-5 to TRBJ2-5; D gene unclear. The CDR3 sequence is 11 residues long. Deletions cut 1 base from V and 7 bases from J, with 4 bases between. Germline loops: CDR1 MNHEY, CDR2 SVGAGI.

The chain recombines TRBV7-9 with TRBJ2-7; D is possibly TRBD2 (5 bases). Between the trimmed V and J ends, which lost 5 bases and 5 bases, there was a span of 13 bases. The germline CDR1 and CDR2 sequences are SEHNR and FQNEAQ (reference sequence). The CDR3 sequence is 13 residues long. This chain's CDR3 is CASSQDWTDEQYF. CDR3 nucleotide sequence: TGTGCCAGCAGCCAGGACTGGACCGACGAGCAGTACTTC.

The chain carries TRBV11-1 and TRBJ2-7; TRBD1 matches at 7 bases. After removal of 3 bases from V and 6 bases from J, the junction contained 11 bases not matched to a gene. CDR1 and CDR2 from the germline V gene are SGHAT and FQDESV (reference sequence). This CDR3 is 15 amino acids long. The CDR3 loop reads CASSFTGTVLPEQYF. For the CDR3, the DNA is TGTGCCAGCAGCTTCACCGGGACAGTACTACCCGAGCAGTACTTC. The full variable domain, with the rest looked up from reference TRBV11-1 and TRBJ2-7, is EAEVAQSPRYKITEKSQAVAFWCDPISGHATLYWYRQILGQGPELLVQFQDESVVDDSQLPKDRFSAERLKGVDSTLKIQPAELGDSAMYLCASSFTGTVLPEQYFGPGTRLTVT.

J is TRBJ2-1 and V is TRBV7-3; TRBD2 matches at 14 bases. The CDR3 spans 19 residues. Germline loops: CDR1 SGHTA, CDR2 FQGTGA. After removal of 5 bases from V and 8 bases from J, the junction contained 17 bases not matched to a gene. CDR3: CASSPGPRRGLAGVHEQFF. CDR3 nucleotides: TGTGCCAGCAGCCCCGGACCCCGGAGGGGACTAGCGGGAGTTCATGAGCAGTTCTTC.

This clone was seen only a few times. The rearrangement joins TRBV19 to TRBJ1-4; D not certain. CDR1 and CDR2 (germline): LNHDA, SQIVND (reference sequence). Trimming took off 6 bases at V and 4 bases at J, with 18 bases between the two ends. The CDR3 spans 16 residues. CDR3: CASRNPGEEINEKLFF. CDR3 bases: TGTGCCAGTAGAAACCCCGGGGAGGAGATTAATGAAAAACTGTTTTTT.

The chain recombines TRBV7-8 with TRBJ2-1, with 7 bases matching TRBD2. The CDR3 is made up of 16 amino acids. J lost 1 base, V lost 5 bases, and 8 bases had no gene match. CDR1 and CDR2 (germline): SGHVS, FQNEAQ. The CDR3 coding sequence is TGTGCCAGCAGCATACTGAGCGGGGCTTCCTACAATGAGCAGTTCTTC. This translates into CASSILSGASYNEQFF.

The chain has TRBV7-9 and TRBJ1-3; D is unclear. Germline CDR1 and CDR2: SEHNR and FQNEAQ (reference sequence). The CDR3 contains 16 residues. V was pared by 7 bases and J by 0 bases, with 16 bases between. As DNA, the CDR3 is TGTGCCAGCACCACGCGGGCGGCCAACTCTGGAAACACCATATATTTT. Its protein product is CASTTRAANSGNTIYF.

This chain joins TRBV29-1 and TRBJ2-1, with 9 bases that match TRBD2. Trimming took 1 base from V and 0 from J; bases not matched to a gene: 4. This CDR3 spans 16 amino acids. The germline gives CDR1 SQVTM, CDR2 ANQGSEA. CDR3: CSVEGSSGTSYNEQFF. CDR3 sequence (DNA): TGCAGCGTTGAAGGGTCTAGCGGGACCTCCTACAATGAGCAGTTCTTC.

The chain carries TRBV7-2 and TRBJ1-2; 12 nucleotides align to TRBD1. CDR1 and CDR2 from the germline V gene are SGHTA and FQGNSA. The CDR3 has 14 residues. With V trimmed by 5 bases and J by 7 bases, 5 bases remained unmatched. The CDR3 protein is CASSPGTGGFGYTF. The CDR3 DNA sequence: TGTGCCAGCAGCCCAGGGACAGGGGGCTTTGGCTACACCTTC.